This T cell receptor beta chain was recovered during a study of beta chain features in type 1 diabetes. The V and J ends lost 5 bases and 5 bases, in that order; junction bases with no gene match: 8. Germline assignment: CDR1 SEHNR and CDR2 FQNEAQ (reference sequence). The CDR3 contains 17 residues. Since all of the isolated RNA was reverse transcribed, expressed TCRB transcripts were what got sequenced. Sequencing used immunoSEQ multiplex PCR; TCRdb keeps in-frame clones, though not all of them. The sample has about 350,000 clones, around a fifth seen once. The TCR was taken from a young woman in good health. Sequencing used naive CD4+ T cells from blood. The chain uses TRBV7-9 and TRBJ2-5; 16 nucleotides agree with TRBD2. The CDR3 region is CASSRGTSGRALETQYF. The CDR3 DNA is TGTGCCAGCAGCCGGGGGACTAGCGGGAGGGCCCTGGAGACCCAGTACTTC.